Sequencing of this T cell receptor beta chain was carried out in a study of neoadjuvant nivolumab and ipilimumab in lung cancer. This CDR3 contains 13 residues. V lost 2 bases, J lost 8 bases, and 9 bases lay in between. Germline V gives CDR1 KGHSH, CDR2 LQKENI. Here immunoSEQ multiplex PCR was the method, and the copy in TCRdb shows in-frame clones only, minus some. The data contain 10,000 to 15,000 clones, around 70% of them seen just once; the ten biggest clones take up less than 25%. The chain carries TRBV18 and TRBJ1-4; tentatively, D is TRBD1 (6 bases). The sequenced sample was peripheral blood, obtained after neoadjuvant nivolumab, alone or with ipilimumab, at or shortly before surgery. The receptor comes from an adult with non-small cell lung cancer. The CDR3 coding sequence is TGTGCCAGCTCACCAGAAAGGGGGGAAAAACTGTTTTTT. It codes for CASSPERGEKLFF.